The present T cell receptor beta chain was sequenced within a study of beta chain features in type 1 diabetes (dated by TCRdb to 2017 to 2018). Context from the whole study: No differences in mean age, gender distribution, total cell number or subset yield were found between patients and healthy donors. A total of roughly 98,000,000 sorted cells were examined across all samples, and RNA yield correlated strongly with the number of cells per subset. In the study, TCRB repertoires of sorted circulating CD4+ T cell subsets from recently diagnosed type 1 diabetes patients were compared with those of matched healthy donors. Naive and central memory subsets were obtained from all 28 donors, but regulatory and stem cell-like memory subsets were isolated from only 8 patients and roughly eight healthy donors.

All of the isolated RNA was reverse transcribed with the High Capacity cDNA Reverse Transcription Kit, so expressed TCRB transcripts were sequenced. Naive, central memory and regulatory T cell samples underwent deep immunoSEQ sequencing, averaging about 3.57 million total reads per sample. Sorted cells were lysed in RLT buffer, and RNA was extracted using DNase-treated RNeasy Micro or Mini kits according to cell number. To prevent cross-contamination, every cell subset was processed on its own, while patient and healthy donor samples were processed together. Using the immunoSEQ multiplex PCR, TCRB sequences were amplified from cDNA into 87-bp fragments spanning the CDR3 region. Sequencing of the amplicons was performed on the Illumina HiSeq platform. The original pipeline was this. PCR bias was computationally corrected using synthetic template baselines, reads within Hamming distance 2 were collapsed, and singletons that could not be merged were discarded. Reads were aligned to IMGT to assign V, D and J genes, CDR3 length, and insertions or deletions at six rearrangement sites. Within each subset, clonotype counts were normalized to the number of sorted cells before true diversity and Gini coefficients were calculated with the tcR R package. Repertoire sharing was quantified using the overlap coefficient calculated on TCRB nucleotide sequences. Out-of-frame TCRB sequences from naive cells were analyzed as a proxy for the pre-selection repertoire. Imported from immuneACCESS, the table was reduced by TCRdb to in-frame sequences with V and J called. These copies leave out some clones; in studies compared against another copy, an unresolved V gene accounts for under half, and the cause of the remainder is not known. That table supplies the V and J calls and clone size; D and trimming were determined from the DNA. In this sample the table shows around 360,000 clones, around 12% of which occur a single time. Jointly, the top ten make up 0.008% to 0.011% of the sample.

Each donor gave one peripheral blood draw, averaging about 120 mL, which was collected into heparinised tubes. A BD FACSAria II and a panel including CD45RO, CCR7, CD25, CD127, CD95 and CD27 were used to sort naive, central memory, regulatory and stem cell-like memory CD4+ T cells. A purity above 95% was achieved for all sorted populations. PBMCs were isolated immediately by Lymphoprep density gradient centrifugation and stained directly without culture. Samples were stained and sorted in pairs, with one healthy donor and one patient per experiment, so that batch effects were minimized. About this clone itself: This clone's antigen is unknown. No base quality values were provided; no much bigger clone lies one nucleotide off.

Overall study outcomes, separate from this receptor: At VDJ recombination sites, patients with type 1 diabetes made fewer insertions and deleted more nucleotides, a pattern implying thymic rearrangement abnormalities. PCR might favor shorter templates, but patient and control samples were amplified and corrected together, so any skew would affect both groups equally. A moderate but significant shortening of TCRB CDR3 length was observed in type 1 diabetes patients in all four CD4+ subsets. Naive, central memory and regulatory TCRB repertoires appeared to be more similar among patients than among healthy donors. Because small numbers of individuals were included in the HLA sub-analyses, any influence of HLA type on TCRB rearrangement was left unresolved. Because cDNA was sequenced instead of genomic DNA, highly expressing activated cells could be over-represented, though the groups showed no difference in activation or CD3 levels.

Its CDR3 holds 14 amino acids, cysteine through phenylalanine. Only CDR3 DNA is held: 42 bases, read in frame from base 1. Based on the germline V gene, the CDR1 and CDR2 sequences are SGHTA and FQGNSA. From V the trimming removes 1 base and from J it removes 3 bases, while the gene matches leave 3 bases of the junction unaccounted for. This TCR was sampled from a woman between 18 and 29 years old with type 1 diabetes. Here the chain combines TRBV7-2 and TRBJ2-7, with 7 bases matching TRBD2. Material for sequencing was naive CD4+ T cells from blood. What this sample's cell subset or site label stands for: true naive CD4+ T cells. DNA sequence: TGTGCCAGCAGCTTAGTAGTAGCGGGCTACGAGCAGTACTTC. Its product reads: CASSLVVAGYEQYF.